Listed below are T cell receptor beta chains from one sample, sequenced in a study of blood T cell repertoires in COVID-19. The data were produced by immunoSEQ multiplex PCR, yet TCRdb's version contains in-frame clones alone and is incomplete. Of fewer than 80,000 clones listed, roughly 80% are singletons. The specimen sequenced was peripheral blood. The receptors stem from a woman at least 80 years old with acute or convalescent COVID-19. Each CDR3 is given with its conserved first and last residue. The D gene is left open where the match is weak. Only part of the rows carry a size: once, few, many, or a class if the clone is expanded.

D gene,J gene,V gene,clone size,CDR3 protein,CDR3 DNA
NA,TRBJ2-2,TRBV6-5,NA,CASSLYQGGTGELFF,TGTGCCAGCAGTCTGTACCAGGGGGGCACCGGGGAGCTGTTTTTT
TRBD2,TRBJ2-1,TRBV20-1,NA,CSASIDSGTSGYNEQFF,TGCAGTGCTAGTATCGATTCAGGGACTAGCGGGTACAATGAGCAGTTCTTC
NA,TRBJ2-5,TRBV6-5,few,CASSYSGGAQETQYF,TGTGCCAGCAGTTACTCAGGGGGTGCCCAAGAGACCCAGTACTTC
NA,TRBJ2-3,TRBV9,NA,CASSGRDLITDTQYF,TGTGCCAGCAGCGGGCGGGACTTAATCACAGATACGCAGTATTTT
NA,TRBJ1-5,TRBV7-9,NA,CASSLVTGYSNQPQHF,TGTGCCAGCAGCTTAGTAACCGGGTATAGCAATCAGCCCCAGCATTTT
NA,TRBJ2-7,TRBV6-5,once,CASRTLGQQENEQYF,TGTGCCAGCAGGACGTTAGGACAGCAGGAAAACGAGCAGTACTTC
NA,TRBJ1-1,TRBV20-1,NA,CSASLGRDTEAFF,TGCAGTGCTAGTCTGGGGCGCGACACTGAAGCTTTCTTT
NA,TRBJ1-1,TRBV2,NA,CASSEDRLNTEAFF,TGTGCCAGCAGTGAAGACAGGCTGAACACTGAAGCTTTCTTT
NA,TRBJ2-5,TRBV7-8,NA,CASSPTHPRKETQYF,TGTGCCAGCAGCCCCACACATCCCAGGAAGGAGACCCAGTACTTC
TRBD2,TRBJ2-5,TRBV3-1/TRBV3-2,NA,CASSIPGLAGGPQYF,TGTGCCAGCAGTATACCAGGACTAGCGGGGGGGCCCCAGTACTTC
NA,TRBJ2-2,TRBV4-2,few,CASSQDMPGTGELFF,TGTGCCAGCAGCCAAGATATGCCGGGCACCGGGGAGCTGTTTTTT
NA,TRBJ2-1,TRBV2,NA,CASSVRGVGDEQFF,TGTGCCAGCAGTGTCCGCGGTGTCGGCGATGAGCAGTTCTTC
NA,TRBJ2-6,TRBV6-6,once,CASSPPPAGPGANVLTF,TGTGCCAGCAGTCCCCCCCCCGCAGGGCCCGGGGCCAACGTCCTGACTTTC
NA,TRBJ1-2,TRBV6-1,NA,CASSEMQGGGDGYTF,TGTGCCAGCAGTGAAATGCAGGGCGGTGGGGATGGCTACACCTTC
NA,TRBJ1-1,TRBV9,NA,CASSVQGVNTEAFF,TGTGCCAGCAGCGTACAAGGGGTGAACACTGAAGCTTTCTTT
TRBD1,TRBJ1-2,TRBV28,NA,CASSFRDRHYGYTF,TGTGCCAGCAGTTTCCGGGACAGACATTATGGCTACACCTTC
NA,TRBJ1-6,TRBV2,NA,CASSVSAGSNSPLHF,TGTGCCAGCAGTGTCTCGGCAGGAAGTAATTCACCCCTCCACTTT
TRBD1,TRBJ2-1,TRBV7-6,NA,CASSASGQGRHEQFF,TGTGCCAGCAGCGCATCGGGACAGGGTCGTCATGAGCAGTTCTTC
NA,TRBJ2-7,TRBV10-3,NA,CAISPDGGYEQYF,TGTGCCATCAGTCCCGACGGAGGCTACGAGCAGTACTTC
NA,TRBJ1-2,TRBV14,NA,CASSQVTNYGYTF,TGTGCCAGCAGCCAAGTAACAAACTATGGCTACACCTTC
NA,TRBJ1-1,TRBV6-4,NA,CASRSSMNTEAFF,TGTGCCAGCAGATCCAGTATGAACACTGAAGCTTTCTTT
NA,TRBJ2-3,TRBV2,NA,CASTNDSPRADTQYF,TGTGCCAGCACCAATGACAGTCCCCGGGCAGATACGCAGTATTTT
NA,TRBJ1-2,TRBV7-9,NA,CASSLTGQGSYTF,TGTGCCAGCAGCTTAACAGGACAAGGGAGCTACACCTTC
NA,TRBJ1-2,TRBV30,NA,CAWSRDIDYGYTF,TGTGCCTGGAGCCGGGACATCGACTATGGCTACACCTTC
TRBD1,TRBJ1-6,TRBV27,NA,CASSVMGQRLYNSPLHF,TGTGCCAGCAGTGTGATGGGACAGCGGCTCTACAATTCACCCCTCCACTTT
TRBD1,TRBJ1-5,TRBV6-1,NA,CASSEEGAYWQPQHF,TGTGCCAGCAGTGAAGAGGGGGCCTATTGGCAGCCCCAGCATTTT
NA,TRBJ2-7,TRBV6-5,NA,CASSYSRVLYEQYF,TGTGCCAGCAGTTACTCGAGGGTTTTATACGAGCAGTACTTC